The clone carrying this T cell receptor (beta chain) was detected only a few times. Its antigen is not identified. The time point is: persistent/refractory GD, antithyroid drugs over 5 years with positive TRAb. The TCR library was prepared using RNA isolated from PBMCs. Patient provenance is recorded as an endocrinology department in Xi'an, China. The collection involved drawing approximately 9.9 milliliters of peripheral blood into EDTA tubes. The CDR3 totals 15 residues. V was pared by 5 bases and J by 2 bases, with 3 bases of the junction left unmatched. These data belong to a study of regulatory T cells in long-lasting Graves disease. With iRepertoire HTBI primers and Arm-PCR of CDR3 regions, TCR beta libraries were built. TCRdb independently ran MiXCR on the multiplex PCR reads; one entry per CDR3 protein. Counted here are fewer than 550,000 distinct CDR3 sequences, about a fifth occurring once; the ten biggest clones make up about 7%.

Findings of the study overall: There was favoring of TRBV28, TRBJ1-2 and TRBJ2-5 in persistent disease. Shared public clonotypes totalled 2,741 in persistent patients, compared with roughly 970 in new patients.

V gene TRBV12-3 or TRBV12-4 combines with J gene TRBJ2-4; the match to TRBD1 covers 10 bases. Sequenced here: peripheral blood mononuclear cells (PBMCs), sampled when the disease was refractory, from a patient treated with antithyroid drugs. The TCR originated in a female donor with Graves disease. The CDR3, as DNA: TGTGCCAGCAGTCCGGGACAGGGGCCCAAAAACATTCAGTACTTC. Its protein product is CASSPGQGPKNIQYF.